This TCR beta chain stems from a study of blood T cell repertoires in COVID-19. Study in general: Collection of acute and convalescent COVID-19 samples took place in the United States, Italy and Spain.

In the original workflow: Quantification of nucleated cells was approximated via reference gene primer amplification. Sequencing was performed with immunoSEQ multiplex PCR; in TCRdb, only in-frame clones are kept and a portion is missing. The V and J calls and the clone size are those of that table, but D and trimming were determined from the DNA. The sample holds about 290,000 clones, about nine tenths seen once. Germline V CDR1 and CDR2: SGHNT, YYREEE (reference sequence). This CDR3 spans 16 amino acids. J lost 5 bases, V lost 2 bases, and 6 bases had no gene match. The chain links TRBV5-4 to TRBJ1-6, with TRBD1 matching 8 bases. The sequence was obtained from a woman aged 40-49 years who had recovered from COVID-19. The sequencing sample was made of peripheral blood. The chain's CDR3 is CASSFGQGRNNSPLHF. The CDR3 DNA reads as TGTGCCAGCAGCTTCGGACAGGGAAGAAATAATTCACCCCTCCACTTT. Drawing the rest from reference TRBV5-4 and TRBJ1-6, the complete variable domain is ETGVTQSPTHLIKTRGQQVTLRCSSQSGHNTVSWYQQALGQGPQFIFQYYREEENGRGNFPPRFSGLQFPNYSSELNVNALELDDSALYLCASSFGQGRNNSPLHFGNGTRLTVT.